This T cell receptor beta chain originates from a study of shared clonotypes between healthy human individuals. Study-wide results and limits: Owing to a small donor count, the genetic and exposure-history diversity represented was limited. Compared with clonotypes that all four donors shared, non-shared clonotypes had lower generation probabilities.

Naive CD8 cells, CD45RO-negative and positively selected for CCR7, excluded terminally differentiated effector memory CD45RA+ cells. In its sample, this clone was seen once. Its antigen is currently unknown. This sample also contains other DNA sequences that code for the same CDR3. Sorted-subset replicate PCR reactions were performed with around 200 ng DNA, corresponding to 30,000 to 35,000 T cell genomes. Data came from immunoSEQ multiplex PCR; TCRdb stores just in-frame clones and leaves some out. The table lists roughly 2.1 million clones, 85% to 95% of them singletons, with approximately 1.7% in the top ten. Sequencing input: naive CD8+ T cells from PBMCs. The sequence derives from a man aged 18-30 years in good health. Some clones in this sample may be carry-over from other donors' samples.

CDR3 nucleotide sequence: TGTGCCAGCGGACTTACAGGGACCTACGAGCAGTACTTC. Amino acid sequence: CASGLTGTYEQYF. The rearrangement links TRBV27 to TRBJ2-7; D might be TRBD1 (6 bases). Germline CDR1 is MNHEY and CDR2 is SMNVEV (reference sequence). Deletions cut 8 bases from V and 2 bases from J, with 13 bases between. CDR3 length: 13 amino acids.